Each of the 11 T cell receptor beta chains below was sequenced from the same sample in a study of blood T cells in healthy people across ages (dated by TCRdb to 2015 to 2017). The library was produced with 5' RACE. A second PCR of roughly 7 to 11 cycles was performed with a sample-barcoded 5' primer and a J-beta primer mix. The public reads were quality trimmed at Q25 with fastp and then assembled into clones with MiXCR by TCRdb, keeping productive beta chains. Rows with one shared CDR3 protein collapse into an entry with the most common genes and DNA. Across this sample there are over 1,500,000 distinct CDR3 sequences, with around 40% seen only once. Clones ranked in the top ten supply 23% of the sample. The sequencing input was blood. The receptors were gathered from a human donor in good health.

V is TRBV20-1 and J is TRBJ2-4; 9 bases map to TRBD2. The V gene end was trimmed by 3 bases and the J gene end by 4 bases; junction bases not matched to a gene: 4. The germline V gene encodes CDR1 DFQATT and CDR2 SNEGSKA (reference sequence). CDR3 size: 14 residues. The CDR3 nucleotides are TGCAGTGCTAGGGGGCGGGGGGGGAAAAACATTCAGTACTTC. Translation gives CSARGRGGKNIQYF.

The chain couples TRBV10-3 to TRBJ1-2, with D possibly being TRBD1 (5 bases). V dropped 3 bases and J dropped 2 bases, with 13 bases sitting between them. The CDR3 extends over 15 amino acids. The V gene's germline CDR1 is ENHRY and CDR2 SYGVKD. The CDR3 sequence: CAISEGQGSNYGYTF. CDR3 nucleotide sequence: TGTGCCATCAGTGAAGGTCAGGGCTCCAACTATGGCTACACCTTC.

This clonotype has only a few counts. The CDR3 DNA is TGCAGTGCTAGCCCCGGACTAGCGGGGGGCCCGTACCAAGAGACCCAGTACTTC. It translates to CSASPGLAGGPYQETQYF. The chain combines TRBV20-1 with TRBJ2-5; the match to TRBD2 covers 14 bases. CDR1 is DFQATT, CDR2 SNEGSKA, per germline (reference sequence). Trimming at V came to 3 bases and at J to 0 bases, leaving 9 bases not matched to a gene. This CDR3 has 18 residues.

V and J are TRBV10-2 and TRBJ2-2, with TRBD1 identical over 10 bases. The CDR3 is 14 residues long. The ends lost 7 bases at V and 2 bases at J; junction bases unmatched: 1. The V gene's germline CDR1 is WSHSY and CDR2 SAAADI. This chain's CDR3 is CASKTGGNTGELFF. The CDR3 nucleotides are TGCGCCAGCAAGACAGGGGGCAACACCGGGGAGCTGTTTTTT.

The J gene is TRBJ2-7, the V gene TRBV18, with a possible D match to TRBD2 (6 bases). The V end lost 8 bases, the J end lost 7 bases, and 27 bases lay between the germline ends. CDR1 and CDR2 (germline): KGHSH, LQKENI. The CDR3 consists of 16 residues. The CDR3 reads CASPTIISGSAGEQYF. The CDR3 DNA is TGTGCCAGCCCAACCATCATATCGGGGTCCGCGGGGGAGCAGTACTTC. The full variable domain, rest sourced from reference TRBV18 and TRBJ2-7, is NAGVMQNPRHLVRRRGQEARLRCSPMKGHSHVYWYRQLPEEGLKFMVYLQKENIIDESGMPKERFSAEFPKEGPSILRIQQVVRGDSAAYFCASPTIISGSAGEQYFGPGTRLTVT.

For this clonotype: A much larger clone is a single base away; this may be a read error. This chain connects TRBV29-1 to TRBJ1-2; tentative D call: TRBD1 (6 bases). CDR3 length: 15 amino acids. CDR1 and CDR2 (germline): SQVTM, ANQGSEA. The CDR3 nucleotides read TGCGGCGTTCGGCGGTCGGGGGCGCTTAACTATGGCTACACCTTC. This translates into CGVRRSGALNYGYTF.

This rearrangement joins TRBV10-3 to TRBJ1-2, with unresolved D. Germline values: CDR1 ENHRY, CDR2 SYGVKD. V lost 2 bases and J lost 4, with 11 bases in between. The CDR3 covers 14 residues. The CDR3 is CAISEAEYSYGYTF. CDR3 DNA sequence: TGTGCCATCAGTGAGGCAGAATATAGCTATGGCTACACCTTC.

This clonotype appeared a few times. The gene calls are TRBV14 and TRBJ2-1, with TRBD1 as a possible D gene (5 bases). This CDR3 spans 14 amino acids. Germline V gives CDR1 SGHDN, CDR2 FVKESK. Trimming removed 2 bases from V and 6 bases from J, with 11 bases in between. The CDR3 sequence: CASSQMTASNEQFF. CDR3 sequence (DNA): TGTGCCAGCAGCCAAATGACAGCTAGCAATGAGCAGTTCTTC.

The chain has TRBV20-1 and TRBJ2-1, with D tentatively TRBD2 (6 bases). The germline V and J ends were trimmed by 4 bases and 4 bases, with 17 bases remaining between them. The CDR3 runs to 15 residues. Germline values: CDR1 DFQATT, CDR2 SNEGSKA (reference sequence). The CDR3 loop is CSAKQASEFYNEQFF. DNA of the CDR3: TGCAGTGCTAAGCAGGCTAGCGAATTTTACAATGAGCAGTTCTTC.

The CDR3 region has the DNA TGCAGTGCTAGCGACGGACAGTCTTTGGATAACTATGGCTACACCTTC. Translated: CSASDGQSLDNYGYTF. This chain links TRBV20-1 with TRBJ1-2; a weak D match, TRBD1 (6 bases). Germline lookup yields CDR1 DFQATT and CDR2 SNEGSKA (reference sequence). Deletions cut 3 bases from V and 1 base from J, with 18 bases between. The CDR3 spans 16 residues.

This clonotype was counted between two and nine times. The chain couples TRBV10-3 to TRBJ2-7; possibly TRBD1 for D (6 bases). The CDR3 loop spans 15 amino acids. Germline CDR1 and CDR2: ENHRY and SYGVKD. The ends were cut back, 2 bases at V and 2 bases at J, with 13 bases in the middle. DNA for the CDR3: TGTGCCATCAGTGAGAGGACAGTGAGACCCTACGAGCAGTACTTC. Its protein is CAISERTVRPYEQYF.